The rows below give T cell receptor beta chains drawn from one sample of a study of blood T cells in healthy people across ages. Each CDR3 protein gets one entry after TCRdb re-called the 5' RACE reads with MiXCR. The sample has fewer than 800,000 distinct CDR3 sequences, 20% to 30% seen once. Another study also made use of these data, one on T cells of mothers and their children.

The sample comprised blood. The receptors come from a boy aged 10-17 years in good health. Each CDR3 is given with its conserved first and last residue. The order of the fields is CDR3 protein, CDR3 DNA, CDR3 length, J gene, D gene, V gene, clone size. A D gene is named only where the DNA matches it firmly. Only some rows state a clone size, as once, few, many or a class for expanded clones.

CDR3: CSAQGGSETQYF; DNA: TGCAGCGCCCAAGGGGGGTCGGAGACCCAGTACTTC; length: 12; J: TRBJ2-5; D: .; V: TRBV29-1; size: many
CDR3: CASSLGPEDTGELFF; DNA: TGTGCCAGCAGCTTAGGACCCGAGGATACCGGGGAGCTGTTTTTT; length: 15; J: TRBJ2-2; D: .; V: TRBV11-2; size: .
CDR3: CASTDNRGEQYF; DNA: TGTGCCAGCACCGATAACCGGGGGGAGCAGTACTTC; length: 12; J: TRBJ2-7; D: .; V: TRBV7-9; size: few
CDR3: CSAKAGLREQFF; DNA: TGCAGTGCTAAGGCCGGGCTCCGGGAGCAGTTCTTC; length: 12; J: TRBJ2-1; D: .; V: TRBV20-1; size: .
CDR3: CASSVTEDYEQYF; DNA: TGTGCCAGCAGTGTGACAGAAGATTACGAGCAGTACTTC; length: 13; J: TRBJ2-7; D: .; V: TRBV2; size: few
CDR3: CSVEDRGDEQYF; DNA: TGCAGCGTTGAAGATCGAGGGGACGAGCAGTACTTC; length: 12; J: TRBJ2-7; D: .; V: TRBV29-1; size: few
CDR3: CSSPKQGGSNEQFF; DNA: TGCAGCTCTCCAAAACAGGGGGGGTCCAATGAGCAGTTCTTC; length: 14; J: TRBJ2-1; D: .; V: TRBV29-1; size: many
CDR3: CVSSVGRGRGITEKLFF; DNA: TGTGTCAGCAGCGTAGGAAGGGGGCGCGGGATAACGGAAAAACTGTTTTTT; length: 17; J: TRBJ1-4; D: TRBD1; V: TRBV9; size: .
CDR3: CASSFNTDTQYF; DNA: TGTGCCAGCAGCTTTAACACAGATACGCAGTATTTT; length: 12; J: TRBJ2-3; D: .; V: TRBV7-9; size: many
CDR3: CSASGAGGGARETQYF; DNA: TGCAGTGCTAGTGGTGCGGGCGGGGGGGCCCGGGAGACCCAGTACTTC; length: 16; J: TRBJ2-5; D: TRBD2; V: TRBV20-1; size: .
CDR3: CASSVETGGYNEQFF; DNA: TGTGCCAGCAGCGTAGAAACGGGAGGTTACAATGAGCAGTTCTTC; length: 15; J: TRBJ2-1; D: TRBD2; V: TRBV9; size: .
CDR3: CASSLELAAYNEQFF; DNA: TGCGCCAGCAGCTTGGAACTAGCGGCGTACAATGAGCAGTTCTTC; length: 15; J: TRBJ2-1; D: TRBD2; V: TRBV5-1; size: few
CDR3: CSARDPDDTEAFF; DNA: TGCAGTGCTAGAGATCCGGATGACACTGAAGCTTTCTTT; length: 13; J: TRBJ1-1; D: .; V: TRBV20-1; size: .
CDR3: CASSVDVKGETPNYGYTF; DNA: TGTGCCAGCAGCGTAGATGTGAAAGGAGAGACTCCTAACTATGGCTACACCTTC; length: 18; J: TRBJ1-2; D: .; V: TRBV9; size: few
CDR3: CASSVGVLLQYF; DNA: TGTGCCAGCAGTGTCGGAGTCCTTTTACAGTACTTC; length: 12; J: TRBJ2-7; D: .; V: TRBV5-6; size: .
CDR3: CSAGGADTQYF; DNA: TGCAGCGCCGGGGGGGCAGATACGCAGTATTTT; length: 11; J: TRBJ2-3; D: TRBD2; V: TRBV29-1; size: .
CDR3: CASSPTLAGVGKTQYF; DNA: TGTGCCAGCAGTCCCACCCTAGCGGGAGTCGGGAAGACCCAGTACTTC; length: 16; J: TRBJ2-5; D: TRBD2; V: TRBV2; size: few
CDR3: CSARPRSYNEQFF; DNA: TGCAGTGCTCGGCCCCGCTCCTACAACGAGCAGTTCTTC; length: 13; J: TRBJ2-1; D: .; V: TRBV20-1; size: few
CDR3: CSARDLGFSYGYTF; DNA: TGCAGTGCTAGAGATCTAGGGTTTTCCTATGGCTACACCTTC; length: 14; J: TRBJ1-2; D: .; V: TRBV20-1; size: few
CDR3: CAIRPGLAGYNEQFF; DNA: TGTGCCATACGACCCGGACTAGCGGGCTACAATGAGCAGTTCTTC; length: 15; J: TRBJ2-1; D: TRBD2; V: TRBV7-9; size: .
CDR3: CSAKRGGRGDEQFF; DNA: TGCAGTGCCAAGCGGGGGGGCAGGGGCGATGAGCAGTTCTTC; length: 14; J: TRBJ2-1; D: TRBD2; V: TRBV20-1; size: .
CDR3: CATSRPRGQETQYF; DNA: TGTGCCACCAGCAGACCCAGGGGCCAAGAGACCCAGTACTTC; length: 14; J: TRBJ2-5; D: .; V: TRBV15; size: .
CDR3: CASSFTGIDEQYF; DNA: TGTGCCAGCAGCTTTACAGGGATCGACGAGCAGTACTTC; length: 13; J: TRBJ2-7; D: .; V: TRBV11-1; size: .
CDR3: CASGLYSFYGYTF; DNA: TGTGCTAGTGGTTTGTACAGTTTCTATGGCTACACCTTC; length: 13; J: TRBJ1-2; D: .; V: TRBV12-5; size: few
CDR3: CASSQERLYEQYF; DNA: TGCGCCAGCAGCCAAGAGCGACTTTACGAGCAGTACTTC; length: 13; J: TRBJ2-7; D: .; V: TRBV4-3; size: few
CDR3: CSGRGGSSYNEQFF; DNA: TGCAGCGGCAGAGGGGGTTCCAGCTACAATGAGCAGTTCTTC; length: 14; J: TRBJ2-1; D: .; V: TRBV29-1; size: few
CDR3: CASSEDRQYTGELFF; DNA: TGTGCCAGCAGTGAAGATAGGCAGTACACCGGGGAGCTGTTTTTT; length: 15; J: TRBJ2-2; D: .; V: TRBV2; size: few
CDR3: CASNLKGNGEQFF; DNA: TGTGCCAGCAATCTAAAGGGGAACGGTGAGCAGTTCTTC; length: 13; J: TRBJ2-1; D: .; V: TRBV2; size: .
CDR3: CASSFWVGHPQHF; DNA: TGTGCCAGCAGCTTTTGGGTAGGCCACCCCCAGCATTTT; length: 13; J: TRBJ1-5; D: .; V: TRBV7-3; size: few
CDR3: CSVETGLNMNTEAFF; DNA: TGCAGCGTGGAGACAGGGTTGAATATGAACACTGAAGCTTTCTTT; length: 15; J: TRBJ1-1; D: TRBD1; V: TRBV29-1; size: .
CDR3: CASSQGRRLETQYF; DNA: TGTGCCAGCTCACAGGGACGGCGGCTAGAGACCCAGTACTTC; length: 14; J: TRBJ2-5; D: .; V: TRBV18; size: .
CDR3: CASSPNSGGEQFF; DNA: TGTGCCAGCAGCCCGAATAGCGGGGGTGAGCAGTTCTTC; length: 13; J: TRBJ2-1; D: TRBD2; V: TRBV14; size: .
CDR3: CACTGTPSYEQYF; DNA: TGTGCCTGTACTGGGACTCCTTCCTACGAGCAGTACTTC; length: 13; J: TRBJ2-7; D: .; V: TRBV28; size: .
CDR3: CASSLGGAFTNQPQHF; DNA: TGTGCCAGCAGCTTAGGAGGGGCCTTCACCAATCAGCCCCAGCATTTT; length: 16; J: TRBJ1-5; D: .; V: TRBV13; size: few
CDR3: CASSLLPTNEQFF; DNA: TGTGCCAGCAGCCTTCTGCCCACGAATGAGCAGTTCTTC; length: 13; J: TRBJ2-1; D: .; V: TRBV14; size: .
CDR3: CASSVETGSYEQYF; DNA: TGTGCCAGCAGCGTAGAGACGGGGAGCTACGAGCAGTACTTC; length: 14; J: TRBJ2-7; D: .; V: TRBV9; size: .
CDR3: CASSPNQGQGNTQYF; DNA: TGTGCCAGCAGCCCGAACCAGGGACAGGGTAACACCCAGTACTTC; length: 15; J: TRBJ2-5; D: TRBD1; V: TRBV11-3; size: .
CDR3: CASSSLKGEIGTDPYEQYF; DNA: TGTGCCAGCAGCTCTTTAAAAGGGGAGATCGGGACAGATCCCTACGAGCAGTACTTC; length: 19; J: TRBJ2-7; D: TRBD1; V: TRBV7-9; size: .
CDR3: CASSLARDLETQYF; DNA: TGTGCCAGCAGCTTAGCCCGGGACCTTGAGACCCAGTACTTC; length: 14; J: TRBJ2-5; D: .; V: TRBV7-9; size: .
CDR3: CASEQGTDHVGYTF; DNA: TGTGCCAGTGAACAGGGGACGGACCATGTGGGCTACACCTTC; length: 14; J: TRBJ1-2; D: TRBD1; V: TRBV2; size: .
CDR3: CASSQEVGQTQYF; DNA: TGTGCCAGCAGCCAAGAAGTGGGTCAGACCCAGTACTTC; length: 13; J: TRBJ2-5; D: .; V: TRBV3-1; size: .
CDR3: CASSLRLAGGIGELFF; DNA: TGTGCCAGCAGCTTACGTCTAGCGGGAGGTATCGGGGAGCTGTTTTTT; length: 16; J: TRBJ2-2; D: TRBD2; V: TRBV13; size: .
CDR3: CASSIIPVPSNEQFF; DNA: TGTGCCAGCAGCATCATACCCGTCCCGTCCAATGAGCAGTTCTTC; length: 15; J: TRBJ2-1; D: .; V: TRBV6-5; size: few
CDR3: CASSTELAGAPYEQYF; DNA: TGTGCCAGCAGTACAGAACTAGCGGGAGCCCCCTACGAGCAGTACTTC; length: 16; J: TRBJ2-7; D: TRBD2; V: TRBV12-3/TRBV12-4; size: .
CDR3: CASSLGAPRRETQYF; DNA: TGTGCCAGCAGTTTGGGAGCGCCCCGAAGAGAGACCCAGTACTTC; length: 15; J: TRBJ2-5; D: .; V: TRBV6-5; size: few
CDR3: CSVVGGLLQETQYF; DNA: TGCAGCGTTGTTGGAGGGCTCCTCCAAGAGACCCAGTACTTC; length: 14; J: TRBJ2-5; D: .; V: TRBV29-1; size: .
CDR3: CASSQISLSQETQYF; DNA: TGTGCCAGCAGCCAAATATCGCTCAGCCAAGAGACCCAGTACTTC; length: 15; J: TRBJ2-5; D: .; V: TRBV3-1; size: .
CDR3: CSAAGNTEAFF; DNA: TGCAGTGCTGCGGGGAACACTGAAGCTTTCTTT; length: 11; J: TRBJ1-1; D: .; V: TRBV20-1; size: many
CDR3: CASTQREKLFF; DNA: TGTGCCAGCACCCAACGTGAAAAACTGTTTTTT; length: 11; J: TRBJ1-4; D: .; V: TRBV12-3/TRBV12-4; size: .
CDR3: CSVRGAPEQFF; DNA: TGCAGCGTTCGGGGGGCCCCCGAGCAGTTCTTC; length: 11; J: TRBJ2-1; D: .; V: TRBV29-1; size: few
CDR3: CASRISSGGSYEQYF; DNA: TGTGCCAGCAGAATCTCTAGCGGGGGCTCCTACGAGCAGTACTTC; length: 15; J: TRBJ2-7; D: TRBD2; V: TRBV27; size: .
CDR3: CSANRGGITYGYTF; DNA: TGCAGTGCAAATAGAGGGGGCATCACCTATGGCTACACCTTC; length: 14; J: TRBJ1-2; D: TRBD1; V: TRBV20-1; size: few
CDR3: CASSSRTGRAYNEQFF; DNA: TGTGCCAGCAGTTCCCGCACCGGGCGGGCCTACAATGAGCAGTTCTTC; length: 16; J: TRBJ2-1; D: .; V: TRBV6-2/TRBV6-3; size: few
CDR3: CASSPTARIYEQYF; DNA: TGTGCCAGCAGCCCGACAGCGCGGATCTACGAGCAGTACTTC; length: 14; J: TRBJ2-7; D: .; V: TRBV7-2; size: .